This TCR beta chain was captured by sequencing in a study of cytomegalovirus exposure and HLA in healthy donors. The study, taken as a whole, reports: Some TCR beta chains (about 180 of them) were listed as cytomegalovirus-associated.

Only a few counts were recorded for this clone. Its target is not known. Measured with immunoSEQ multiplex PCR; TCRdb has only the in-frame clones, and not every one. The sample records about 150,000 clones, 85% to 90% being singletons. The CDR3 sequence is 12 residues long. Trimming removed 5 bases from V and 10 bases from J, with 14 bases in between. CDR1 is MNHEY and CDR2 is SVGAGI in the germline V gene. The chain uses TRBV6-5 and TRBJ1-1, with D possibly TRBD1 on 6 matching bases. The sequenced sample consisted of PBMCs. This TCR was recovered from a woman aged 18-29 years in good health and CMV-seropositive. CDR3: CASSRQGLPAFF. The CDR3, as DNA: TGTGCCAGCAGTCGTCAGGGGTTGCCAGCTTTCTTT.